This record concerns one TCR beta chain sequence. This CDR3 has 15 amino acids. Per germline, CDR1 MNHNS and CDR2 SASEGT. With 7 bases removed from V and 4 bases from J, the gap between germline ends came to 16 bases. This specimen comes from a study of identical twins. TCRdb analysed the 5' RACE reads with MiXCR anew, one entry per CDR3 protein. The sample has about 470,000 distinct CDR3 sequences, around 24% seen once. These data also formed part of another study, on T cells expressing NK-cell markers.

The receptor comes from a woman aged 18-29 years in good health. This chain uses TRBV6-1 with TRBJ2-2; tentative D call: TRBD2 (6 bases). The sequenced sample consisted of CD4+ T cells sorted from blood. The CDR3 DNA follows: TGTGCCAGCAAGGGTGTGACAGCGGGCACCGGGGAGCTGTTTTTT. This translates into CASKGVTAGTGELFF.